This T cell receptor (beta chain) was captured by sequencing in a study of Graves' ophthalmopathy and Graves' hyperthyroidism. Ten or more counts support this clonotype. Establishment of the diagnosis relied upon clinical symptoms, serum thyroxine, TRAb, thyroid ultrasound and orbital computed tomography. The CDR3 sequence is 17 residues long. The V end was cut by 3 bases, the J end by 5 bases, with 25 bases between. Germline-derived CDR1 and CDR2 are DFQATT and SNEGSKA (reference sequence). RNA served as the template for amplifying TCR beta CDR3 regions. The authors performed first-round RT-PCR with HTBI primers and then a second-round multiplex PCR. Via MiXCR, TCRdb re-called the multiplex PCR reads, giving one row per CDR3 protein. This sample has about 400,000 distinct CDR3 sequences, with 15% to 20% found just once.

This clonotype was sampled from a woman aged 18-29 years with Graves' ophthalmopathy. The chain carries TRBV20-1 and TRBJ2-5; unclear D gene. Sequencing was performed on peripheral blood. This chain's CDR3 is CSARPPPGTKGFETQYF. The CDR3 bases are TGCAGTGCTAGGCCCCCCCCCGGCACGAAGGGATTTGAGACCCAGTACTTC.